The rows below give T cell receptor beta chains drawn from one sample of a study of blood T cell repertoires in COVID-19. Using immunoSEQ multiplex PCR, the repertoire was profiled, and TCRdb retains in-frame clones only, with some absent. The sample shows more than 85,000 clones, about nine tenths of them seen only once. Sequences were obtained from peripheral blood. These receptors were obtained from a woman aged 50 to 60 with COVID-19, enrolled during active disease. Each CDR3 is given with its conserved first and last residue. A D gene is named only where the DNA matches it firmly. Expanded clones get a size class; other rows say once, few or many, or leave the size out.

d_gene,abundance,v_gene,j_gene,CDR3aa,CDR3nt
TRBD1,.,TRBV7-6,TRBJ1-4,CASSLGTGGESEKLFF,TGTGCCAGCAGCTTAGGTACAGGGGGCGAAAGTGAAAAACTGTTTTTT
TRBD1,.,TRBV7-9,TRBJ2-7,CASSLDKGQGAAYEQYF,TGTGCCAGCAGCTTAGATAAGGGACAGGGGGCAGCCTACGAGCAGTACTTC
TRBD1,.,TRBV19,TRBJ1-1,CASSPQTGGNTEAFF,TGTGCCAGTAGTCCCCAGACAGGGGGAAACACTGAAGCTTTCTTT
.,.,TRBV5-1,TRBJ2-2,CASAGANTGELFF,TGCGCCAGCGCAGGGGCAAACACCGGGGAGCTGTTTTTT
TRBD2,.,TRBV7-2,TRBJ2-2,CASSARVSGATGELFF,TGTGCCAGCAGCGCCCGGGTTAGCGGGGCAACCGGGGAGCTGTTTTTT
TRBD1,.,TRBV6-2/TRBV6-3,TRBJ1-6,CASSPWTGTNSPLHF,TGTGCCAGCAGTCCCTGGACAGGGACAAATTCACCCCTCCACTTT
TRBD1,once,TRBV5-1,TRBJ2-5,CASSSQGVMYQETQYF,TGCGCCAGCAGCTCACAGGGGGTTATGTACCAAGAGACCCAGTACTTC
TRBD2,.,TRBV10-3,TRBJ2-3,CATTSGLNGDTQYF,TGTGCCACCACTAGCGGGCTTAATGGGGATACGCAGTATTTT
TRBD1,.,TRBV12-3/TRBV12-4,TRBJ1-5,CASRGTGGQPQHF,TGTGCCAGCAGAGGGACAGGGGGCCAGCCCCAGCATTTT
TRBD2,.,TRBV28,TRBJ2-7,CASSPRQRGITYEQYF,TGTGCCAGCAGTCCCCGGCAGCGGGGGATTACCTACGAGCAGTACTTC
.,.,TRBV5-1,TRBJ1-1,CASSQTRNTEAFF,TGCGCCAGCAGCCAGACAAGGAACACTGAAGCTTTCTTT
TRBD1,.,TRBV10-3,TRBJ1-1,CAIGGTGRTEAFF,TGTGCCATCGGGGGGACAGGGAGGACTGAAGCTTTCTTT
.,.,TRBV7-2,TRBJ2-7,CASSLKGDGSYEQYF,TGTGCCAGCAGCTTAAAGGGGGACGGCTCCTACGAGCAGTACTTC
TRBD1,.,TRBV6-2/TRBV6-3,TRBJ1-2,CASSFPDRVAYGYTF,TGTGCCAGCAGTTTCCCGGACAGGGTCGCCTATGGCTACACCTTC
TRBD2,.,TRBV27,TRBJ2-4,CASSSAGGENIQYF,TGTGCCAGCAGTTCCGCGGGGGGGGAAAACATTCAGTACTTC
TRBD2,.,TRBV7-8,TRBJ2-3,CASSFTSGGADTQYF,TGTGCCAGCAGCTTTACTAGCGGGGGGGCAGATACGCAGTATTTT
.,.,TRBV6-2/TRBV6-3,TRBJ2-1,CASSLLRVNEQFF,TGTGCCAGCAGTCTCCTCAGGGTAAATGAGCAGTTCTTC
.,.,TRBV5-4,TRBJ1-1,CASSRQGAEAFF,TGTGCCAGCAGCCGTCAGGGCGCTGAAGCTTTCTTT
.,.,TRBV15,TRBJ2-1,CATSRGPRGNEQFF,TGTGCCACCAGCAGGGGGCCGCGGGGCAATGAGCAGTTCTTC
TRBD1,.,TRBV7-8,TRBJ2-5,CASSSHRGQKETQYF,TGTGCCAGCAGCTCCCACAGGGGGCAGAAGGAGACCCAGTACTTC
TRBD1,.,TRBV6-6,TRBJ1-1,CASSLDRDTEAFF,TGTGCCAGCAGCCTCGACAGGGACACTGAAGCTTTCTTT
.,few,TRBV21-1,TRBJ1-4,CASSKRTDEKLFF,TGTGCCAGCAGCAAACGGACTGATGAAAAACTGTTTTTT
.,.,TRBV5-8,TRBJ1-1,CASSTIGRVGRDTEAFF,TGTGCCAGCAGCACCATAGGTCGGGTTGGGAGGGACACTGAAGCTTTCTTT
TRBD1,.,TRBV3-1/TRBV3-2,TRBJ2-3,CASSQHGQGLGDTQYF,TGTGCCAGCAGCCAACATGGACAGGGGTTGGGAGATACGCAGTATTTT
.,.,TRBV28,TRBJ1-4,CASTPGGADEKLFF,TGTGCCAGCACCCCTGGAGGGGCCGATGAAAAACTGTTTTTT
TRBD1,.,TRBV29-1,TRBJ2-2,CSVDRGSAGELFF,TGCAGCGTGGACAGGGGGTCGGCCGGGGAGCTGTTTTTT
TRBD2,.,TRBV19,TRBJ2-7,CASSIGTSGRFYEQYF,TGTGCCAGTAGTATTGGGACTAGCGGGAGATTCTACGAGCAGTACTTC
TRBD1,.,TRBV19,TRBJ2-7,CASTPEGAREQYF,TGTGCCAGTACCCCCGAGGGGGCGCGGGAGCAGTACTTC
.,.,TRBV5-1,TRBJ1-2,CASSFSGSGYTF,TGCGCCAGCAGCTTCTCGGGGAGTGGCTACACCTTC
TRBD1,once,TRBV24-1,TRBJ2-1,CATSDPGQNNEQFF,TGTGCCACCAGTGATCCGGGACAGAACAATGAGCAGTTCTTC
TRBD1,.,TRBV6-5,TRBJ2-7,CATRSRQGMNDEQYF,TGTGCCACCCGGTCGAGACAGGGGATGAACGACGAGCAGTACTTC
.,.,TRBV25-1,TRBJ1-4,CASSEGQGTEKLFF,TGTGCCAGCAGTGAAGGGCAGGGAACTGAAAAACTGTTTTTT
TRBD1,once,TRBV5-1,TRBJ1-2,CASSPDRGLRGYTF,TGCGCCAGCAGCCCGGACAGGGGGCTACGGGGCTACACCTTC
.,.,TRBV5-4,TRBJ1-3,CASSLARGAGGNTIYF,TGTGCCAGCAGCTTGGCCCGGGGGGCAGGGGGAAACACCATATATTTT
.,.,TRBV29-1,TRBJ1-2,CSVGRSQNYGYTF,TGCAGCGTTGGGAGGAGTCAAAACTATGGCTACACCTTC
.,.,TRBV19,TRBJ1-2,CASSTNRDTRRPNYGYTF,TGTGCCAGTAGCACAAACCGGGACACCAGGCGGCCTAACTATGGCTACACCTTC